The next 28 T cell receptor beta chains were all read from a single sample in a study of tumor-infiltrating lymphocytes in primary liver carcinoma. With around 520 ng total RNA as template and a constant-region primer, TCR beta cDNA was made. Generation of the TCR beta libraries relied on three nested multiplex PCR rounds using slightly modified ARM-PCR. Two initial PCR rounds of about 10 cycles each paired TRBV1-TRBV30 forward primers with a C-beta reverse primer. TCRdb redid the calling of the multiplex PCR reads with MiXCR, one entry per CDR3 protein. The sample lists about 190,000 distinct CDR3 sequences, approximately 80% occurring once. Co-extraction of both nucleic acids (RNA and DNA) used about 19-33 mg of unsorted bulk tissue. The sample consisted of tumor tissue from primary liver carcinoma. All receptors come from a man aged 40-55 years with primary liver carcinoma and hepatitis B virus infection.

This clonotype was recorded a few times. The J gene is TRBJ2-7, the V gene TRBV23-1; 7 nucleotides match TRBD2. TRBV23-1 is sorted into the ORF group, with uncertain function. The CDR3 runs to 16 residues. The V segment lost 4 bases and the J segment 3 bases; nucleotides outside the gene matches: 12. In DNA, the CDR3 is TGCGCCAGCAGTCCCCTAAGGGACGCTAGCGGCTACGAGCAGTACTTC. It translates to CASSPLRDASGYEQYF.

This clonotype was recorded at least ten times. The chain combines TRBV10-2 with TRBJ2-7; D is unclear. CDR1 is WSHSY, CDR2 SAAADI, per germline. Trimming removed 8 bases at V and 7 bases at J, with 12 bases between. The CDR3 loop spans 11 amino acids. Here the CDR3 DNA reads TGCGCCAGCCGCCACCTCGGGGAGCAGTACTTC. Amino acids: CASRHLGEQYF.

This clonotype was found a few times. This CDR3 fails to terminate in the conserved phenylalanine or tryptophan, so it likely reflects a read error. The CDR3: CNVSGTGASDTQYV. The CDR3 nucleotides read TGCAACGTTTCCGGGACGGGGGCGTCAGATACGCAGTATGTT. V is TRBV29-1 and J is TRBJ2-3; possibly TRBD1 or TRBD2 for D (6 bases each). Germline-derived CDR1 and CDR2 are SQVTM and ANQGSEA. CDR3 size: 14 residues.

The table lists this clonotype with many counts. The genes are TRBV10-3 and TRBJ2-1; D is possibly TRBD2 (5 bases). Germline values: CDR1 ENHRY, CDR2 SYGVKD. Trimming took 6 bases from V and 8 from J, leaving 17 bases between them. The length of the CDR3 is 14 residues. CDR3 in DNA: TGTGCCATCAGACCGGGCCCGGGGAACGATGAGCAGTTCTTC. Translated, it gives CAIRPGPGNDEQFF.

This clonotype was seen ten or more times. The chain couples TRBV12-3 or TRBV12-4 to TRBJ1-2, with D tentatively TRBD1 (6 bases). The CDR3 consists of 17 residues. The V gene lost 6 bases and the J gene lost 0 bases, with 20 bases spanning the gap. CDR3 nucleotides: TGTGCCAGCAGGAGCACTATTTGGGACACAACTAACTATGGCTACACCTTC. Translating gives CASRSTIWDTTNYGYTF.

This clonotype was picked up many times. This chain links TRBV29-1 with TRBJ2-2; D is ambiguous. V was clipped by 0 bases and J by 6 bases, with 11 bases between them. The CDR3 loop spans 14 amino acids. Germline lookup yields CDR1 SQVTM and CDR2 ANQGSEA. The CDR3 sequence: CSVEDRTVAGELFF. Here the CDR3 DNA reads TGCAGCGTTGAAGATCGGACCGTGGCCGGGGAGCTGTTTTTT.

About this clonotype: An end of the junction does not agree with germline; a read error may underlie this. V usage is TRBV4-1 and J usage is TRBJ2-5; tentatively, D is TRBD1 or TRBD2 (5 bases each). The germline V gene has CDR1 MGHRA and CDR2 YSYEKL. The CDR3 length is 15 residues. CDR3 sequence reads: CASSPLPGRHETQYF. For the CDR3, the DNA is TGCGCCAGCAGCCCACTTCCGGGACGACATGAGACCCAGTATTTC.

A few counts support this clonotype. The chain combines TRBV2 with TRBJ2-5; 10 bases fit TRBD2. Germline assignment: CDR1 SNHLY and CDR2 FYNNEI. V shed 8 bases, J shed 2 bases, and the junction held 5 bases outside the gene matches. The CDR3 sequence is 14 residues long. CDR3 nucleotides: TGTGCCAGCGGTACTAGCGGGGCTCAAGAGACCCAGTACTTC. As protein: CASGTSGAQETQYF.

For this clonotype: Sequence at one end of the junction differs from germline and may be a read error. The rearrangement uses TRBV6-1 and TRBJ2-7, with 8 bases that match TRBD1. CDR1 is MNHNS and CDR2 is SASEGT in the germline V gene. The CDR3 consists of 14 residues. CDR3 sequence reads: CTSSTGTGRSERYF. In nucleotides, the CDR3 is TGTACCAGCAGCACCGGGACAGGTCGATCCGAGCGGTACTTC.

Points on this clonotype: A read error may produce the germline difference seen at one junction end. The chain has TRBV4-3 and TRBJ2-3; the D is unclear. CDR1 and CDR2 (germline): LGHNA, YSLEER. The CDR3 covers 14 residues. Here the CDR3 reads CASSQGGASYTQYF. The CDR3 coding sequence is TGCGCCAGCAGCCAAGGGGGTGCATCATACACGCAATATTTT.

Comment on this clonotype: The germline gene is not matched at one end of the junction; a read error may be the cause. The chain is built from TRBV12-3 or TRBV12-4 and TRBJ2-1; D might be TRBD2 (6 bases). The CDR3 covers 13 residues. CDR3 sequence reads: CASAGLTGPRGLF. The DNA of the CDR3 is TGTGCCAGCGCCGGACTAACGGGCCCCAGAGGGCTCTTC.

V and J are TRBV29-1 and TRBJ2-7; D is possibly TRBD1 or TRBD2 (5 bases each). Germline V gene data show CDR1 as SQVTM and CDR2 as ANQGSEA. The V gene lost 8 bases and the J gene lost 2 bases, with 25 bases spanning the gap. The CDR3 runs to 16 residues. The CDR3 DNA sequence: TGCAGCCCCATGACATTCGGGACCGGCACTCCCTACGAGCAGTACTTC. Translated: CSPMTFGTGTPYEQYF.

Worth noting for this clonotype: Possible read error: a much larger clone is one base away. This chain links TRBV28 with TRBJ1-2; D gene uncertain. CDR1 and CDR2 (germline): MDHEN, SYDVKM. The CDR3 spans 11 residues. Written as DNA, the CDR3 is TGTGCCAGCAGTCTGAACTATGGCTACATCTTC. Translation gives CASSLNYGYIF.

Turning to this clonotype: The final CDR3 position lacks the conserved phenylalanine or tryptophan, pointing to a likely read error. The limits of the CDR3 on the DNA are not certain, so only TCRdb's listed CDR3 is given. This chain connects TRBV30 to TRBJ2-1; TRBD2, as called in the table, went unchecked against the DNA. Looked up from germline, CDR1 is GTSNPN and CDR2 is SVGIG (reference sequence). Termini included, the CDR3 measures 15 amino acids. The CDR3 reads CAWDPPSGDLNEQLL.

CDR3: CAFSVSGINQPQHF. Here the CDR3 DNA reads TGTGCCTTCAGTGTGTCCGGGATCAACCAGCCCCAGCATTTT. The chain has TRBV30 and TRBJ1-5, with D unclear. Germline V lookup: CDR1 GTSNPN, CDR2 SVGIG (reference sequence). V shed 7 bases and J shed 7 bases, with 20 bases lying between them. The CDR3 is 14 residues long.

The chain combines TRBV6-5 with TRBJ2-1; the D call may be TRBD1 or TRBD2 (5 bases each). Germline loops: CDR1 MNHEY, CDR2 SVGAGI. The CDR3 covers 16 residues. Here the CDR3 reads CVNILGTSGSYNEQFF. The CDR3, as DNA: TGTGTCAACATTCTGGGGACCAGCGGCTCCTACAATGAGCAGTTCTTC.

As to this clonotype: Germline and junction disagree at one end, which may indicate a read error. CDR3 DNA sequence: TGTACCAGCAGCCTGGACAAGGGGGGGAATGAGCAGTTCTTC. Protein sequence: CTSSLDKGGNEQFF. The chain has TRBV4-3 and TRBJ2-1; perhaps TRBD2 as D (7 bases). This CDR3 region has 14 residues. The germline CDR1 and CDR2 sequences are LGHNA and YSLEER.

This clonotype was counted many times. This chain links TRBV7-9 with TRBJ1-2; 12 positions agree with TRBD1. Trimming at V came to 5 bases and at J to 3 bases, leaving 4 bases not matched to a gene. Germline loops: CDR1 SEHNR, CDR2 FQNEAQ (reference sequence). The length of the CDR3 is 15 residues. The CDR3 DNA reads as TGTGCCAGCAGCAAAGGGACAGGGGGCGACTATGGCTACACCTTC. It specifies CASSKGTGGDYGYTF.

With respect to this clonotype: A much larger clonotype is one base distant, so this may be a read error. V usage is TRBV7-9 and J usage is TRBJ1-1; 7 bases fit TRBD1. CDR1 and CDR2 from the germline V gene are SEHNR and FQNEAQ (reference sequence). This CDR3 region has 15 residues. The V and J ends lost 2 bases and 2 bases, in that order; junction bases with no gene match: 5. The CDR3 nucleotides read TGTGCCAGCAGCTTACCGACAGGGATAAACACTGAAGCTTTCTTT. The encoded protein is CASSLPTGINTEAFF.

The rearrangement uses TRBV10-2 and TRBJ2-2, with a tentative D call TRBD2 (5 bases). CDR1 and CDR2 (germline): WSHSY, SAAADI. The CDR3 loop spans 14 amino acids. The V end was cut by 4 bases, the J end by 15 bases, with 21 bases between. CDR3 in amino acids: CASSGRRGSVELFF. Written as DNA, the CDR3 is TGCGCCAGCAGTGGACGAAGAGGGAGTGTGGAATTGTTTTTT.

Comments on this clonotype: The conserved phenylalanine or tryptophan normally closing the CDR3 is absent here, so this likely arose from a read error. This rearrangement joins TRBV10-3 to TRBJ1-1; 8 bases align to TRBD1. Germline CDR1 reads ENHRY; CDR2 reads SYGVKD. This CDR3 region has 14 residues. The CDR3 DNA reads as TGTGCCATCAGCGGACAGGGTCTGAACATTGAAGCTTTCATT. Encoded protein: CAISGQGLNIEAFI.

With respect to this clonotype: The junction departs from the called germline gene at one end, perhaps through a read error. The V call is TRBV11-1, the J call TRBJ2-4; D is possibly TRBD2 (6 bases). Looked up from germline, CDR1 is SGHAT and CDR2 is FQDESV (reference sequence). The CDR3 has 17 amino acids. The CDR3 loop is CVSSLPGTGGTKNIQYF. CDR3 nucleotides: TGCGTCAGCAGCCTTCCCGGGACTGGCGGGACCAAAAACATTCAGTACTTC.

In the case of this clonotype: One end of the junction is discordant with germline, which a read error may explain. V is TRBV11-1 and J is TRBJ1-2; possible D gene TRBD1, 5 bases. This CDR3 is 13 amino acids long. CDR1 and CDR2 from the germline V gene are SGHAT and FQDESV (reference sequence). CDR3 bases: TGTGCCAGTATTGACAGCTTTAACTATGGCTACTCCTTC. It encodes CASIDSFNYGYSF.

Turning to this clonotype: A read error may produce the germline difference seen at one junction end. The chain carries TRBV4-2 and TRBJ1-4; possible D gene TRBD1, 5 bases. Germline CDR1 and CDR2: LGHNA and YNFKEQ. This CDR3 contains 11 residues. Written as DNA, the CDR3 is TGTGCCAGCAGCTTAGGGGAAAAACGGTTTTTT. Residues: CASSLGEKRFF.

This clonotype has a single count. This could be a read error, since a much larger clone is one nucleotide away. V gene TRBV7-9 combines with J gene TRBJ2-1, with D unclear. The V gene's germline CDR1 is SEHNR and CDR2 FQNEAQ (reference sequence). The CDR3 runs to 12 residues. The CDR3 bases are TGTGTCAGCAGCTTAAGTGGCGGTGAGCAGTTCTTC. Residues: CVSSLSGGEQFF. The full variable domain, with the rest looked up from reference TRBV7-9 and TRBJ2-1, is DTGVSQNPRHKITKRGQNVTFRCDPISEHNRLYWYRQTLGQGPEFLTYFQNEAQLEKSRLLSDRFSAERPKGSFSTLEIQRTEQGDSAMYLCVSSLSGGEQFFGPGTRLTVL.

The chain joins TRBV4-2 to TRBJ1-2; D not certain. V lost 3 bases and J lost 9, with 20 bases in between. Germline lookup yields CDR1 LGHNA and CDR2 YNFKEQ. This CDR3 spans 15 amino acids. The CDR3 loop reads CASSQGVIGVGSYTF. CDR3 DNA: TGTGCCAGCAGCCAGGGAGTAATCGGGGTGGGCAGCTACACCTTC.

Notes on this clonotype: The germline gene is not matched at one end of the junction; a read error may be the cause. V usage is TRBV29-1 and J usage is TRBJ2-3; perhaps TRBD1 as D (6 bases). The CDR3 extends over 14 amino acids. Per the germline V gene, CDR1 is SQVTM and CDR2 is ANQGSEA. As DNA, the CDR3 is TGCAGCGCTTCCGGGACATGGGCGTCGGATACGCAGAATTTT. This encodes CSASGTWASDTQNF.

Points on this clonotype: Germline and junction disagree at one end, which may indicate a read error. The chain recombines TRBV28 with TRBJ1-2; no clear D gene. The germline CDR1 and CDR2 sequences are MDHEN and SYDVKM. This CDR3 region has 15 residues. The CDR3 region is CVSSSLTVHNYDYTF. CDR3 in DNA: TGTGTCAGCAGTTCACTCACCGTCCATAACTATGACTACACCTTC.